This passage covers 30 T cell receptor beta chains from one sample sequenced in a study of T cell responses to AZD1222 COVID-19 vaccine. The assay was immunoSEQ multiplex PCR, and TCRdb's table has in-frame clones only and misses some. Of 140,000 to 150,000 clones listed, roughly nine tenths were seen once; the top ten hold 5.1%. Source: peripheral blood, taken on day 0 of AZD1222 vaccination. The receptor set was obtained from an adult in good health.

This clone was counted a single time. V is TRBV7-3 and J is TRBJ1-5, with 8 nucleotides matching TRBD1. V lost 3 bases, J lost 7 bases, and 5 bases stayed unmatched. This CDR3 is 14 amino acids long. Germline V gene data show CDR1 as SGHTA and CDR2 as FQGTGA. This CDR3 is CASSLTGVGQPQHF. For the CDR3, the DNA is TGTGCCAGCAGCTTGACAGGGGTAGGGCAGCCCCAGCATTTT.

The V gene is TRBV15, the J gene TRBJ2-3, with D perhaps matching TRBD2 (7 bases). This CDR3 contains 16 residues. V gave up 4 bases and J gave up 5 bases, with 19 bases separating them. Germline V lookup: CDR1 LNHNV, CDR2 YYDKDF (reference sequence). CDR3 loop: CATSILGGRGGDTQYF. In nucleotides, the CDR3 is TGTGCCACCAGCATTCTCGGGGGGCGAGGGGGAGATACGCAGTATTTT. The whole variable domain, filled in from reference TRBV15 and TRBJ2-3, reads DAMVIQNPRYQVTQFGKPVTLSCSQTLNHNVMYWYQQKSSQAPKLLFHYYDKDFNNEADTPDNFQSRRPNTSFCFLDIRSPGLGDTAMYLCATSILGGRGGDTQYFGPGTRLTVL.

This clone has only one observation. The CDR3: CASSSTSGFTDTQYF. The CDR3 DNA reads TGCGCCAGCAGTTCGACTAGCGGATTCACAGATACGCAGTATTTT. This chain joins TRBV10-1 and TRBJ2-3; TRBD2 matches 9 bases. The junction had 5 bases not matched to a gene; V was cut back by 5 bases and J by 2 bases. The length of the CDR3 is 15 residues. Germline V CDR1 and CDR2: WNHNN, SYGVQD (reference sequence).

This clone was counted between two and nine times. The chain has TRBV6-2 or TRBV6-3 and TRBJ2-5; a possible D gene is TRBD1 (6 bases). The CDR3 length is 13 residues. Germline V gene data show CDR1 as MNHEY and CDR2 as SVGEGT. V lost 2 bases to trimming and J lost 7 bases, with 11 bases between them. In nucleotides, the CDR3 is TGTGCCAGCAGTTACCGGCAACAGGGGACCCAGTACTTC. Translation: CASSYRQQGTQYF.

CDR3 loop: CASRDASNTEAFF. Written as DNA, the CDR3 is TGTGCCAGCAGGGACGCTTCGAACACTGAAGCTTTCTTT. The chain links TRBV28 to TRBJ1-1; D remains ambiguous. The CDR3 runs 13 residues. Germline V gives CDR1 MDHEN, CDR2 SYDVKM. Trimming shortened V by 6 bases and J by 1 base, and 9 bases separated the two germline ends.

This chain connects TRBV7-8 to TRBJ1-6, with 7 bases identical to TRBD1. The CDR3 is 16 amino acids. Unmatched junction bases numbered 11, after V lost 5 bases and J lost 7 bases. CDR1 and CDR2 from the germline V gene are SGHVS and FQNEAQ. The DNA of the CDR3 is TGTGCCAGCAGCCTCATCCCAGGGACAGTGAATTCACCCCTCCACTTT. Translated, it gives CASSLIPGTVNSPLHF. The complete variable domain, with remaining parts taken from reference TRBV7-8 and TRBJ1-6, reads GAGVSQSPRYKVAKRGQDVALRCDPISGHVSLFWYQQALGQGPEFLTYFQNEAQLDKSGLPSDRFFAERPEGSVSTLKIQRTQQEDSAVYLCASSLIPGTVNSPLHFGNGTRLTVT.

This chain joins TRBV7-2 and TRBJ2-2, with a weak D call TRBD2 (5 bases). V was shortened by 11 bases and J by 1 base, with 17 bases between the two germline ends. Germline V gene sequence: CDR1 SGHTA, CDR2 FQGNSA. CDR3 size: 15 residues. The CDR3 loop reads CAPSLFARNTGELFF. The CDR3 nucleotides are TGTGCCCCTAGCCTCTTTGCACGGAACACCGGGGAGCTGTTTTTT.

The rearrangement joins TRBV29-1 to TRBJ1-2, with a possible D match to TRBD1 (6 bases). CDR3 length: 11 residues. Trimming removed 8 bases from V and 11 bases from J, with 18 bases in between. The germline CDR1 and CDR2 sequences are SQVTM and ANQGSEA. The chain's CDR3 is CSPASPGEYTF. CDR3 DNA: TGCAGCCCTGCATCCCCAGGGGAGTACACCTTC.

This clone was observed once. The chain links TRBV6-2 or TRBV6-3 to TRBJ2-2, with D hard to call. This CDR3 region has 15 residues. Germline V CDR1 and CDR2: MNHEY, SVGEGT. The V gene lost 4 bases and the J gene lost 9 bases, with 18 bases spanning the gap. The chain's CDR3 is CASSSPGLRGRELFF. CDR3 nucleotide sequence: TGTGCCAGCAGTTCCCCGGGTCTTCGAGGCCGGGAGCTGTTTTTT.

This clone was counted once. The V and J genes are TRBV14 and TRBJ2-2; 7 positions match TRBD2. Germline CDR1 and CDR2: SGHDN and FVKESK. The CDR3 contains 16 residues. The V gene end was trimmed by 2 bases and the J gene end by 1 base; junction bases not matched to a gene: 4. The CDR3 loop reads CASSQLQRGNTGELFF. The CDR3 DNA sequence: TGTGCCAGCAGCCAACTTCAGCGGGGGAACACCGGGGAGCTGTTTTTT.

V gene TRBV19 combines with J gene TRBJ2-7, with D tentatively TRBD2 (5 bases). The CDR3 sequence is 12 residues long. Germline V CDR1 and CDR2: LNHDA, SQIVND (reference sequence). The ends were cut back, 5 bases at V and 12 bases at J, with 17 bases in the middle. Here the CDR3 reads CASSPGMGRPYF. The DNA for the CDR3 is TGTGCCAGTAGTCCGGGGATGGGCAGGCCGTACTTC.

The J gene is TRBJ1-6, the V gene TRBV7-3; D remains unclear. The CDR3 loop spans 14 amino acids. Germline CDR1 and CDR2: SGHTA and FQGTGA. V shed 0 bases and J shed 6 bases, with 6 bases lying between them. This CDR3 is CASSLTSGNSPLHF. The CDR3 coding sequence is TGTGCCAGCAGCTTAACGTCCGGTAATTCACCCCTCCACTTT.

This clone was seen a handful of times. This chain links TRBV4-2 with TRBJ1-6, with 7 bases that match TRBD1. The CDR3 runs 16 residues. Per the germline V gene, CDR1 is LGHNA and CDR2 is YNFKEQ. J lost 7 bases, V lost 2 bases, and 8 bases had no gene match. The CDR3 reads CASSQLTGTDNSPLHF. CDR3 bases: TGTGCCAGCAGCCAACTAACCGGGACAGACAATTCACCCCTCCACTTT.

This clone appeared once. The chain employs TRBV5-6 and TRBJ1-5; no firm D call. Trimming pared 1 base from V and 2 bases from J, leaving 13 bases between. This CDR3 is 16 amino acids long. Germline CDR1 and CDR2: SGHDT and YYEEEE. The CDR3 DNA is TGTGCCAGCAGCTTGTGGACCCGGGATGGCAATCAGCCCCAGCATTTT. As protein: CASSLWTRDGNQPQHF.

This rearrangement joins TRBV5-1 to TRBJ1-1, with 10 bases identical to TRBD1. The V gene end was trimmed by 0 bases and the J gene end by 4 bases; junction bases not matched to a gene: 12. The CDR3 is 18 residues long. Germline V gene sequence: CDR1 SGHRS, CDR2 YFSETQ. The CDR3 loop is CASSLAGTGVASGTEAFF. The CDR3 nucleotides read TGCGCCAGCAGCTTGGCCGGGACAGGGGTGGCGTCGGGCACTGAAGCTTTCTTT.

The chain couples TRBV2 to TRBJ2-1, with D uncertain. This CDR3 spans 15 amino acids. CDR1 is SNHLY, CDR2 FYNNEI, per germline. The V gene lost 9 bases and the J gene lost 2 bases, with 17 bases spanning the gap. The CDR3 protein is CARSSTRNPYNEQFF. The CDR3 coding sequence is TGTGCCAGAAGCAGTACCCGGAACCCCTACAATGAGCAGTTCTTC.

This chain uses TRBV7-9 with TRBJ1-1, with D unclear. CDR3 length: 10 amino acids. V lost 3 bases, J lost 6 bases, and 2 bases lay in between. Germline V lookup: CDR1 SEHNR, CDR2 FQNEAQ (reference sequence). The CDR3 DNA sequence: TGTGCCAGCAGCTTTCCTGAAGCTTTCTTT. Encoded protein: CASSFPEAFF. The full variable domain, its missing parts supplied by reference TRBV7-9 and TRBJ1-1, is DTGVSQNPRHKITKRGQNVTFRCDPISEHNRLYWYRQTLGQGPEFLTYFQNEAQLEKSRLLSDRFSAERPKGSFSTLEIQRTEQGDSAMYLCASSFPEAFFGQGTRLTVV.

The genes are TRBV3-1 (or the pseudogene TRBV3-2) and TRBJ2-7; 9 bases line up with TRBD2. This CDR3 has 14 amino acids. Germline CDR1 LGHDT, CDR2 YNNKEL (reference sequence). With 3 bases clipped from V and 5 bases from J, the junction kept 5 bases outside the gene matches. CDR3 nucleotides: TGTGCCAGCAGCCAGCGGGAGGGCCTCCACGAGCAGTACTTC. Translating it yields CASSQREGLHEQYF.

The V and J genes are TRBV6-2 or TRBV6-3 and TRBJ2-1; D is unclear. The CDR3 runs to 12 residues. V lost 2 bases and J 7 bases, leaving 6 bases between the germline ends. From germline, CDR1 is MNHEY and CDR2 SVGEGT. This CDR3 is CASSYRVNEQFF. The CDR3 DNA sequence: TGTGCCAGCAGTTACCGGGTTAATGAGCAGTTCTTC.

V and J are TRBV4-1 and TRBJ1-1; D gene unclear. The V end was cut by 1 base, the J end by 1 base, with 10 bases between. CDR1 is MGHRA, CDR2 YSYEKL, per germline. CDR3 size: 15 residues. CDR3 loop: CASSQGVRGNTEAFF. CDR3 nucleotide sequence: TGCGCCAGCAGCCAAGGAGTTCGGGGGAACACTGAAGCTTTCTTT.

The chain carries TRBV5-1 and TRBJ2-5; tentatively, D is TRBD2 (7 bases). This CDR3 contains 16 residues. CDR1 is SGHRS and CDR2 is YFSETQ in the germline V gene. Trimming pared 10 bases from V and 9 bases from J, leaving 31 bases between. The CDR3 nucleotides are TGCGCCTCAGGGGCTCTAGCGGAGGTCGACGGGGGGTCCCAGTACTTC. Translating it yields CASGALAEVDGGSQYF.

The CDR3 region has the DNA TGCGCCAGCAGCCTTCGTTACGCCAACGGGGAGCTGTTTTTT. This encodes CASSLRYANGELFF. This chain connects TRBV4-3 to TRBJ2-2; the D is unclear. The CDR3 extends over 14 amino acids. CDR1 and CDR2 (germline): LGHNA, YSLEER. The V gene lost 4 bases and the J gene lost 7 bases, with 13 bases spanning the gap.

The chain has TRBV7-8 and TRBJ2-7; D call uncertain. Germline loops: CDR1 SGHVS, CDR2 FQNEAQ. Trimming left V 5 bases short and J 6 bases short, with 11 bases between. The CDR3 runs 12 residues. CDR3 protein: CASSRNSGEQYF. For the CDR3, the DNA is TGTGCCAGCAGCCGAAATAGTGGCGAGCAGTACTTC.

The V gene is TRBV10-2, the J gene TRBJ2-1; a possible D gene is TRBD2 (6 bases). Per the germline V gene, CDR1 is WSHSY and CDR2 is SAAADI. This CDR3 has 13 residues. V was clipped by 8 bases and J by 4 bases, with 12 bases between them. The CDR3 DNA reads as TGCGCCAGCGCGGGACCTACATACAATGAGCAGTTCTTC. Residues: CASAGPTYNEQFF.

The genes are TRBV18 and TRBJ2-7; D gene unclear. V lost 8 bases to trimming and J lost 7 bases, with 18 bases between them. Germline V lookup: CDR1 KGHSH, CDR2 LQKENI. This CDR3 spans 13 amino acids. CDR3 in DNA: TGTGCCAGCCGCGGACCTAGTAGGGAAGAGCAGTACTTC. It specifies CASRGPSREEQYF.

The J gene is TRBJ1-1, the V gene TRBV24-1, with TRBD1 as a possible D gene (6 bases). CDR1 is KGHDR and CDR2 is SFDVKD in the germline V gene. The CDR3 extends over 13 amino acids. Trimming pared 7 bases from V and 3 bases from J, leaving 11 bases between. CDR3 DNA: TGTGCCACCAGCGTCAGGGGCGACACTGAAGCTTTCTTT. Translation gives CATSVRGDTEAFF.

The V and J genes are TRBV6-5 and TRBJ1-6; maybe TRBD1 (6 bases). With 6 bases removed from V and 7 bases from J, the gap between germline ends came to 10 bases. Germline V gene sequence: CDR1 MNHEY, CDR2 SVGAGI. The CDR3 is 13 residues long. The CDR3 DNA reads TGTGCCAGCAGACAGGGAACCAATTCACCCCTCCACTTT. The encoded protein is CASRQGTNSPLHF.

This clone was found once. V and J are TRBV2 and TRBJ1-6, with D unresolved. The CDR3 totals 14 residues. Germline lookup yields CDR1 SNHLY and CDR2 FYNNEI. The ends were cut back, 4 bases at V and 5 bases at J, with 9 bases in the middle. CDR3 in amino acids: CASSGQVNNSPLHF. In nucleotides, the CDR3 is TGTGCCAGCAGTGGGCAGGTGAATAATTCACCCCTCCACTTT.

This chain connects TRBV7-2 to TRBJ2-7; either TRBD1 or TRBD2 may fit D (7 bases each). V lost 5 bases and J 3 bases, leaving 17 bases between the germline ends. The CDR3 totals 15 residues. In germline, CDR1 is SGHTA, CDR2 FQGNSA. The CDR3 DNA follows: TGTGCCAGCAGCCCAGGGGGGGCGGGCAGCTACGAGCAGTACTTC. This codes for CASSPGGAGSYEQYF. The variable domain in full, with the rest retrieved from reference TRBV7-2 and TRBJ2-7, is GAGVSQSPSNKVTEKGKDVELRCDPISGHTALYWYRQSLGQGLEFLIYFQGNSAPDKSGLPSDRFSAERTGGSVSTLTIQRTQQEDSAVYLCASSPGGAGSYEQYFGPGTRLTVT.

The gene calls are TRBV6-2 or TRBV6-3 and TRBJ1-5; D is ambiguous. Per germline, CDR1 MNHEY and CDR2 SVGEGT. The CDR3 consists of 14 residues. V was cut by 0 bases and J by 6 bases, with 9 bases left in between. CDR3 residues: CASSYSIGAQPQHF. The CDR3 nucleotides are TGTGCCAGCAGTTACTCGATAGGAGCTCAGCCCCAGCATTTT.